A single sample gave rise to the 5 T cell receptor beta chains below, sequenced in a study of blood T cell repertoires in COVID-19. Method: immunoSEQ multiplex PCR; TCRdb's copy keeps in-frame clones and lacks some. The sample holds around 220,000 clones, over 75% seen once. Sequenced sample: peripheral blood. These receptors all come from a human donor in a cohort sampled during active COVID-19.

The chain joins TRBV6-5 to TRBJ2-3; D unresolved. CDR3 length: 12 amino acids. V lost 6 bases and J 6 bases, leaving 10 bases between the germline ends. Germline CDR1 reads MNHEY; CDR2 reads SVGAGI. This chain's CDR3 is CASRSFGDTQYF. Written as DNA, the CDR3 is TGTGCCAGCAGAAGCTTCGGGGATACGCAGTATTTT.

This chain joins TRBV5-6 and TRBJ1-4, with D possibly being TRBD1 (6 bases). CDR1 is SGHDT and CDR2 is YYEEEE in the germline V gene. With 0 bases removed from V and 7 bases from J, the gap between germline ends came to 16 bases. The CDR3 loop spans 16 amino acids. CDR3 region: CASSLGPPRGSEKLFF. The CDR3 coding sequence is TGTGCCAGCAGCTTGGGCCCCCCCAGGGGAAGTGAAAAACTGTTTTTT.

This clone was seen only a few times. The rearrangement links TRBV5-1 to TRBJ2-2; D gene uncertain. This CDR3 spans 13 amino acids. Trimming cost V 6 bases and J 4 bases, with 10 bases left between them. Germline V gene sequence: CDR1 SGHRS, CDR2 YFSETQ. The CDR3 loop reads CASKSLFTGELFF. DNA of the CDR3: TGCGCCAGCAAATCCCTCTTCACCGGGGAGCTGTTTTTT.

The table lists this clone with a count of one. CDR3 nucleotide sequence: TGTGCCAGCAGCTTCGGGACAGGGAGGAACACTGAAGCTTTCTTT. Its translation is CASSFGTGRNTEAFF. The gene calls are TRBV7-9 and TRBJ1-1; the match to TRBD1 covers 9 bases. The germline V gene encodes CDR1 SEHNR and CDR2 FQNEAQ (reference sequence). The CDR3 is 15 amino acids. V lost 3 bases and J lost 1; bases outside the gene matches: 3.

The chain recombines TRBV30 with TRBJ1-5, with 7 bases lining up with TRBD1. The germline V gene encodes CDR1 GTSNPN and CDR2 SVGIG (reference sequence). The V and J ends lost 6 bases and 5 bases, in that order; junction bases with no gene match: 7. The CDR3 length is 13 residues. The CDR3: CACNRGRDQPQHF. In DNA form, the CDR3 reads TGTGCCTGTAATAGGGGGCGGGATCAGCCCCAGCATTTT.